These 20 T cell receptor beta chains were sequenced from one sample in a study of blood T cell repertoires in COVID-19. Clones were sequenced by immunoSEQ multiplex PCR, and TCRdb holds only the in-frame ones, with some missing. This sample has around 250,000 clones, with around 93% found just once. The sample taken for sequencing was PBMCs or T cells enriched from blood (not recorded which). The receptor source for this set is a man between 35 and 55 years old who had been exposed to COVID-19.

The rearrangement links TRBV28 to TRBJ2-5; 8 bases fit TRBD2. The CDR3 is made up of 16 amino acids. Germline lookup yields CDR1 MDHEN and CDR2 SYDVKM. J gave up 2 bases and V 5 bases, and 10 bases lay outside the gene matches. The CDR3 DNA follows: TGTGCCAGCAGTATCCCCACAACTAGCGGACAAGAGACCCAGTACTTC. Translated, it gives CASSIPTTSGQETQYF.

This chain links TRBV4-1 with TRBJ1-5; TRBD1 matches at 9 bases. The germline CDR1 and CDR2 sequences are MGHRA and YSYEKL. V lost 5 bases, J lost 3 bases, and 8 bases stayed unmatched. The CDR3 runs 16 residues. Written as DNA, the CDR3 is TGCGCCAGCAGCGCCTCCGGGACAGGGTACAATCAGCCCCAGCATTTT. Amino acids: CASSASGTGYNQPQHF.

This rearrangement joins TRBV18 to TRBJ2-7, with D perhaps matching TRBD1 (6 bases). CDR1 and CDR2 (germline): KGHSH, LQKENI. The V and J ends lost 4 bases and 3 bases respectively, with 16 bases between them. The CDR3 contains 15 residues. The CDR3 DNA reads TGTGCCAGCTCACGACCCCGGGACATGCACTACGAGCAGTACTTC. It encodes CASSRPRDMHYEQYF. The whole variable domain, filled in from reference TRBV18 and TRBJ2-7, reads NAGVMQNPRHLVRRRGQEARLRCSPMKGHSHVYWYRQLPEEGLKFMVYLQKENIIDESGMPKERFSAEFPKEGPSILRIQQVVRGDSAAYFCASSRPRDMHYEQYFGPGTRLTVT.

This chain uses TRBV18 with TRBJ2-7; D uncertain. This CDR3 spans 14 amino acids. The V end was cut by 2 bases, the J end by 4 bases, with 12 bases between. Germline V gives CDR1 KGHSH, CDR2 LQKENI. The CDR3 bases are TGTGCCAGCTCACCAAGTCCAGGTGGATACGAGCAGTACTTC. Protein product: CASSPSPGGYEQYF.

This chain links TRBV7-2 with TRBJ2-1, with 9 positions matching TRBD2. Germline assignment: CDR1 SGHTA and CDR2 FQGNSA. Unmatched junction bases numbered 1, after V lost 1 base and J lost 3 bases. CDR3 length equals 15 residues. The CDR3 DNA is TGTGCCAGCAGCTTAGAACTAGCGGGCTACAATGAGCAGTTCTTC. Encoded protein: CASSLELAGYNEQFF.

The rearrangement links TRBV29-1 to TRBJ2-7, with 10 positions matching TRBD1. Germline CDR1 is SQVTM and CDR2 is ANQGSEA. This CDR3 comprises 14 residues. The V and J ends lost 6 bases and 7 bases, in that order; junction bases with no gene match: 12. DNA for the CDR3: TGCAGCGTAGCAACCGGGACAGGGGTAAGGGAGCAGTACTTC. Translation: CSVATGTGVREQYF.

Details on this clone: Other DNA sequences in the sample encode the same CDR3. The chain carries TRBV5-1 and TRBJ1-6; maybe TRBD1 (6 bases). The CDR3 spans 15 residues. Germline V gives CDR1 SGHRS, CDR2 YFSETQ. V lost 0 bases, J lost 6 bases, and 10 bases lay in between. The CDR3 spells CASSLEGRGNSPLHF. The CDR3 DNA reads as TGCGCCAGCAGCTTGGAGGGCAGGGGTAATTCACCCCTCCACTTT.

The chain combines TRBV28 with TRBJ1-2, with 11 bases identical to TRBD1. Germline CDR1 is MDHEN and CDR2 is SYDVKM. V lost 6 bases and J lost 1; bases outside the gene matches: 13. The CDR3 consists of 18 residues. The CDR3 reads CASRLPGQGDSFNYGYTF. CDR3 bases: TGTGCCAGCAGACTCCCGGGACAGGGGGACTCATTTAACTATGGCTACACCTTC.

This clone appeared a single time. The chain uses TRBV28 and TRBJ1-1; D is perhaps TRBD1 (5 bases). The V end was cut by 5 bases, the J end by 7 bases, with 8 bases between. The CDR3 is 11 residues long. CDR1 MDHEN and CDR2 SYDVKM come from the germline V gene. The CDR3 protein is CASSTTVEAFF. CDR3 DNA sequence: TGTGCCAGCAGTACGACAGTTGAAGCTTTCTTT. The variable domain in full, completed from reference TRBV28 and TRBJ1-1, reads DVKVTQSSRYLVKRTGEKVFLECVQDMDHENMFWYRQDPGLGLRLIYFSYDVKMKEKGDIPEGYSVSREKKERFSLILESASTNQTSMYLCASSTTVEAFFGQGTRLTVV.

The chain couples TRBV11-3 to TRBJ2-7, with a possible D match to TRBD2 (5 bases). The CDR3 extends over 12 amino acids. Germline CDR1 reads SGHNT; CDR2 reads YENEEA. The V and J ends lost 0 bases and 10 bases respectively, with 10 bases between them. CDR3 residues: CASSLDRRRQYF. CDR3 coding DNA: TGTGCCAGCAGCTTAGATCGGAGGCGTCAGTACTTC.

The rearrangement uses TRBV1 and TRBJ2-1; the table assigns TRBD2, which was not confirmed against the DNA. TRBV1 constitutes a pseudogene. CDR3 length: 16 residues. The CDR3 nucleotides read TGCACCAGCAGCCAAGATGTGGACTTAAAGTACAATGAGCAGTTCTTC. As protein: CTSSQDVDLKYNEQFF.

This chain joins TRBV7-7 and TRBJ2-7, with TRBD1 matching over 9 bases. From germline, CDR1 is SSHAT and CDR2 FNYEAQ (reference sequence). The CDR3 is 14 amino acids. V was pared by 1 base and J by 3 bases, with 1 base of the junction left unmatched. The CDR3 sequence is CASSLGGQGYEQYF. The DNA of the CDR3 is TGTGCCAGCAGCTTAGGGGGACAGGGCTACGAGCAGTACTTC.

This clone was seen just once. The J gene is TRBJ1-2, the V gene TRBV16, with D perhaps matching TRBD1 (6 bases). The V end lost 2 bases, the J end lost 2 bases, and 9 bases lay between the germline ends. The CDR3 is 14 residues long. From germline, CDR1 is KGHSY and CDR2 FQNENV. CDR3 sequence reads: CASSQAGANYGYTF. The CDR3 DNA is TGTGCCAGCAGCCAAGCAGGGGCGAACTATGGCTACACCTTC.

The chain combines TRBV29-1 with TRBJ2-7; a weak D match, TRBD2 (6 bases). The germline V gene encodes CDR1 SQVTM and CDR2 ANQGSEA. The CDR3 consists of 13 residues. V lost 6 bases and J 4 bases, leaving 16 bases between the germline ends. The CDR3 DNA follows: TGCAGCGTCTCGGGGGAGCTTGGATACGAGCAGTACTTC. This gives the protein CSVSGELGYEQYF.

This clone came up once. The CDR3 nucleotides are TGTGCCAGCAGTTCCGTTTCCATCCGTAGCGGGGCGTTTAATGAGCAGTTCTTC. Translated, it gives CASSSVSIRSGAFNEQFF. The chain has TRBV28 and TRBJ2-1, with 8 nucleotides matching TRBD2. The CDR3 length is 18 residues. With 4 bases clipped from V and 7 bases from J, the junction kept 18 bases outside the gene matches. Looked up from germline, CDR1 is MDHEN and CDR2 is SYDVKM.

The chain has TRBV9 and TRBJ2-7; 9 bases fit TRBD2. CDR3 length: 19 amino acids. Looked up from germline, CDR1 is SGDLS and CDR2 is YYNGEE. The V segment lost 0 bases and the J segment 5 bases; nucleotides outside the gene matches: 18. The CDR3 sequence is CASSVESVGAGGPRNEQYF. The CDR3 bases are TGTGCCAGCAGCGTAGAATCTGTGGGGGCGGGAGGGCCGAGAAACGAGCAGTACTTC.

J is TRBJ1-5 and V is TRBV5-8, with 7 bases identical to TRBD1. This CDR3 region has 13 residues. V shed 4 bases, J shed 3 bases, and the junction held 1 base outside the gene matches. Looked up from germline, CDR1 is SGHTS and CDR2 is YDEGEE. The CDR3 bases are TGTGCCAGCAGCGACAGGGTCAATCAGCCCCAGCATTTT. Protein: CASSDRVNQPQHF.

The rearrangement joins TRBV6-4 to TRBJ1-5; no clear D. CDR3 length: 13 amino acids. Per the germline V gene, CDR1 is MRHNA and CDR2 is SNTAGT. V shed 5 bases and J shed 7 bases, with 12 bases lying between them. As DNA, the CDR3 is TGTGCCAGCAGTATTGCGATCGGGCAGCCCCAGCATTTT. It translates to CASSIAIGQPQHF.

J is TRBJ1-6 and V is TRBV28, with TRBD1 matching 9 bases. Germline-derived CDR1 and CDR2 are MDHEN and SYDVKM. The CDR3 has 17 residues. With V trimmed by 5 bases and J by 10 bases, 15 bases remained unmatched. This chain's CDR3 is CASSHRQGVVYLSPLHF. In DNA, the CDR3 is TGTGCCAGCAGTCATCGACAGGGGGTAGTCTACTTATCACCCCTCCACTTT. Full variable domain (outside the CDR3, taken from reference TRBV28 and TRBJ1-6): DVKVTQSSRYLVKRTGEKVFLECVQDMDHENMFWYRQDPGLGLRLIYFSYDVKMKEKGDIPEGYSVSREKKERFSLILESASTNQTSMYLCASSHRQGVVYLSPLHFGNGTRLTVT.

This chain connects TRBV7-9 to TRBJ1-1; possibly TRBD1 for D (6 bases). CDR3 length: 14 amino acids. Trimming cost V 0 bases and J 1 base, with 6 bases left between them. From germline, CDR1 is SEHNR and CDR2 FQNEAQ (reference sequence). In nucleotides, the CDR3 is TGTGCCAGCAGCTTAGCACAGGGGAACACTGAAGCTTTCTTT. This translates into CASSLAQGNTEAFF.